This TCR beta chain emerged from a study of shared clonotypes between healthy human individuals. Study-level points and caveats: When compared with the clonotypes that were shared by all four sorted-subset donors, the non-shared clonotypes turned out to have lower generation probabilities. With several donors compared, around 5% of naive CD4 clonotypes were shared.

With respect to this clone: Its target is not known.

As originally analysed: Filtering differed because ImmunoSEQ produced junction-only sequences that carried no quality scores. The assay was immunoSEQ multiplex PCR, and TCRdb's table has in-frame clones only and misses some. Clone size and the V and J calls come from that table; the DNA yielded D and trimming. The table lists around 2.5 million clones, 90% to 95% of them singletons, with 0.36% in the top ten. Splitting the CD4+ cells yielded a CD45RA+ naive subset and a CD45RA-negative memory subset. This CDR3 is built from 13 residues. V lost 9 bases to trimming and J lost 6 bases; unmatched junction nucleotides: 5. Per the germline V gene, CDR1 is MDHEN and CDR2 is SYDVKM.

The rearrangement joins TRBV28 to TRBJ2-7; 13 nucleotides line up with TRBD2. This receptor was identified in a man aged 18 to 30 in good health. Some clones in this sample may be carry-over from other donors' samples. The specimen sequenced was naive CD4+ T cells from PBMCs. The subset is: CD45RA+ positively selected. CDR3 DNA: TGTGCCAGTAGGACTAGCGGGAGTACCGAGCAGTACTTC. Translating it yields CASRTSGSTEQYF.